The sequence of this TCR beta chain was determined in a study of blood T cell repertoires in COVID-19. The wider study: COVID-19 samples from acute and convalescent phases originated in the United States, Italy and Spain. PBMCs, B-cell-depleted T cells, or T cells provided the cDNA or gDNA that made up the material.

TCRdb's copy holds only in-frame clones and misses some; the assay was immunoSEQ multiplex PCR. The repertoire consists of roughly 430,000 clones, with over 75% occurring once and the leading ten covering roughly 1.9%. J lost 5 bases, V lost 8 bases, and 6 bases had no gene match. Looked up from germline, CDR1 is MNHEY and CDR2 is SMNVEV (reference sequence). CDR3 length: 15 residues. The specimen sequenced was PBMCs or T cells enriched from blood (not recorded which). The sequence was obtained from a middle-aged woman with acute COVID-19. The gene calls are TRBV27 and TRBJ2-4, with 13 bases identical to TRBD2. As DNA, the CDR3 is TGTGCCAGCCAAACTAGCGGGGGGGCTCAAAACATTCAGTACTTC. Translating gives CASQTSGGAQNIQYF.